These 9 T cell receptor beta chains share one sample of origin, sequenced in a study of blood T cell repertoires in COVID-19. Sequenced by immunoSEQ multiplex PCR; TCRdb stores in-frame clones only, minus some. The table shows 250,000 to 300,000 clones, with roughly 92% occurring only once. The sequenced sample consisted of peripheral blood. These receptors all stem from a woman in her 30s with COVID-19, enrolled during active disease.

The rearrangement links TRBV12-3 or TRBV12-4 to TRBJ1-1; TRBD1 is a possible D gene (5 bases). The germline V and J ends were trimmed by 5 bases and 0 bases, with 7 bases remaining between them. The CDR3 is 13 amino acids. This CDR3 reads CASSTTVNTEAFF. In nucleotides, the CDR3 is TGTGCCAGCAGTACGACAGTGAACACTGAAGCTTTCTTT.

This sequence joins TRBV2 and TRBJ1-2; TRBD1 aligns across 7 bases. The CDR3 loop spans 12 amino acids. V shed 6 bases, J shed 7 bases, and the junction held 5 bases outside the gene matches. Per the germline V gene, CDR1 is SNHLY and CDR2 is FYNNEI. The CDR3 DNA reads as TGTGCCAGCAGAGGGGGCGCGGTTGGCTACACCTTC. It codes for CASRGGAVGYTF.

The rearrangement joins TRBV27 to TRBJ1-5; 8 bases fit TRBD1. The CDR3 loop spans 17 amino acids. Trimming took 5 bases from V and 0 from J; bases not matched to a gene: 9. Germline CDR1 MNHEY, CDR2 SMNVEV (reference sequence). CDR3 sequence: CASSAWGQDYSNQPQHF. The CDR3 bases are TGTGCCAGCAGTGCCTGGGGACAGGACTATAGCAATCAGCCCCAGCATTTT.

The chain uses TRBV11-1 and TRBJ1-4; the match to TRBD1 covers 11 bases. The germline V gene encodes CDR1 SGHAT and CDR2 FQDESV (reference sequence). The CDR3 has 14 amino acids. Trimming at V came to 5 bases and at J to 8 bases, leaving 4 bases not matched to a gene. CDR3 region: CASSVGQGDEKLFF. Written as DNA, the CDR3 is TGTGCCAGCAGCGTGGGACAGGGGGACGAAAAACTGTTTTTT.

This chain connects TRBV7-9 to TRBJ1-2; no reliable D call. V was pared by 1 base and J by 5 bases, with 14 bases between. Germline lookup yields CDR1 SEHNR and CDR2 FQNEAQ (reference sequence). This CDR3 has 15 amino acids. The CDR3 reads CASSLDRDLRYGYTF. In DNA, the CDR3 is TGTGCCAGCAGCTTAGACCGGGATCTGCGGTATGGCTACACCTTC.

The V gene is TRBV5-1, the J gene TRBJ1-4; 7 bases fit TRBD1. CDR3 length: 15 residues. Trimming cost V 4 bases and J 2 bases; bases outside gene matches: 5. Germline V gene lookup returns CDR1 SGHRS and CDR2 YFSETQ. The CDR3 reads CASSVPQGTNEKLFF. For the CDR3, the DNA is TGCGCCAGCAGCGTCCCACAGGGGACTAATGAAAAACTGTTTTTT. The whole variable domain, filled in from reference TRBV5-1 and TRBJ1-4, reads KAGVTQTPRYLIKTRGQQVTLSCSPISGHRSVSWYQQTPGQGLQFLFEYFSETQRNKGNFPGRFSGRQFSNSRSEMNVSTLELGDSALYLCASSVPQGTNEKLFFGSGTQLSVL.

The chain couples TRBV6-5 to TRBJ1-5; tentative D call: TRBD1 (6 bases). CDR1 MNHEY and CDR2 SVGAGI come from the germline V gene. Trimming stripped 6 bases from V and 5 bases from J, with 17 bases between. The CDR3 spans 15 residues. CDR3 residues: CASRVTGILYQPQHF. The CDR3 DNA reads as TGTGCCAGCAGGGTTACAGGGATACTTTATCAGCCCCAGCATTTT.

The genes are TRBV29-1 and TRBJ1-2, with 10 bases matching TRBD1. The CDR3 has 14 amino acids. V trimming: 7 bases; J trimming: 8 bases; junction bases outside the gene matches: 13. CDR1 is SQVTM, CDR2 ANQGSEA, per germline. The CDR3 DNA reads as TGCAGCGCCAAACGAGGGGGGACAGGGGACGGCTACACCTTC. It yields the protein CSAKRGGTGDGYTF.

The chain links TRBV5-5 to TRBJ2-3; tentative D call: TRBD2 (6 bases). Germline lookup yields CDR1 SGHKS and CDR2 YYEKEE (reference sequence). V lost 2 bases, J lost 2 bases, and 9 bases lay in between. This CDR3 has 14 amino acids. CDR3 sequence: CASSFTSPTDTQYF. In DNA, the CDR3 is TGTGCCAGCAGCTTTACTAGCCCCACAGATACGCAGTATTTT. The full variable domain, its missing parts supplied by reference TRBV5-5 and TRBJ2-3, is DAGVTQSPTHLIKTRGQQVTLRCSPISGHKSVSWYQQVLGQGPQFIFQYYEKEERGRGNFPDRFSARQFPNYSSELNVNALLLGDSALYLCASSFTSPTDTQYFGPGTRLTVL.